Below, one T cell receptor (beta chain) is given with its context. The same CDR3 can be traced to other DNA sequences in this sample. There are 15 residues in the CDR3. Trimming removed 0 bases from V and 1 base from J, with 8 bases in between. From germline, CDR1 is SGDLS and CDR2 YYNGEE. The data were taken from a study of blood T cell repertoires in COVID-19. On the study more broadly: The United States, Italy and Spain provided the acute and convalescent COVID-19 samples.

The protocol was immunoSEQ multiplex PCR, while the TCRdb copy is restricted to in-frame clones and leaves out a portion. The table shows hundreds of thousands of clones, with about 92% occurring only once. Sequenced input: PBMCs or T cells enriched from blood (not recorded which). This sequence originates from a man in his sixties who had recovered from COVID-19. The rearrangement links TRBV9 to TRBJ1-5, with unresolved D. The CDR3 DNA sequence: TGTGCCAGCAGCGTAGGCGGCAGAAGCAATCAGCCCCAGCATTTT. Its translation is CASSVGGRSNQPQHF.